This TCR beta chain was identified in a study of T cell responses to AZD1222 COVID-19 vaccine. Points from the study as a whole: Distributed over spike, vaccine-associated CD4 TCRs predominated at 160-218 and 743-854. White British people made up most donors, females outnumbered males, and clonal diversity was possibly underestimated.

Details on this clone: The target antigen is unknown.

Repertoires were generated with immunoSEQ multiplex PCR, while TCRdb's copy carries only in-frame clones and drops some. The sample yields 82,000 or so clones, 85% to 95% seen once. Germline loops: CDR1 SGDLS, CDR2 YYNGEE. This CDR3 has 13 residues. V was pared by 1 base and J by 2 bases, with 5 bases between. This rearrangement joins TRBV9 to TRBJ2-3; D gene ambiguous. This clonotype was obtained from an adult in good health. The source was peripheral blood, collected on day 0 of AZD1222 vaccination. This CDR3 is CASSVTATDTQYF. Here the CDR3 DNA reads TGTGCCAGCAGCGTAACAGCCACAGATACGCAGTATTTT.